This TCR beta chain appears in the sequencing data of a study of shared clonotypes between healthy human individuals. Overall study results and limits: Among non-shared clonotypes, generation probabilities were lower than among those shared by all four donors. A few donors showed sharing of about 4.8% of naive CD4 clonotypes. Among donors, sharing of clonotypes was expected to be affected by sequencing depth. With few donors, the genetic and exposure-history diversity represented was limited.

The CDR3 contains 16 residues. Germline assignment: CDR1 SGHNT and CDR2 YYREEE (reference sequence). This table comes from immunoSEQ multiplex PCR, and its TCRdb copy is limited to in-frame clones, with some not included. Altogether approximately 620,000 clones are present, approximately 97% being singletons, with the ten largest covering 0.057%. As concerns this clone: What it recognizes is unknown.

The TCR originated in a woman aged 25 to 39 in good health. The gene calls are TRBV5-4 and TRBJ1-1; D uncertain. The sample taken for sequencing was naive CD4+ T cells sorted from blood. Sample subset: CD45RA+ positively selected. The CDR3 spells CATDTGIPSRNTEAFF. CDR3 DNA sequence: TGTGCTACTGATACCGGGATCCCCTCGAGAAACACTGAAGCTTTCTTT.